This TCR beta chain was captured in a study of blood T cell repertoires in COVID-19. Looking at the study overall: T cells, B-cell-depleted T cells, or PBMCs provided the cDNA or gDNA that served as material.

Here immunoSEQ multiplex PCR was the method, and the copy in TCRdb shows in-frame clones only, minus some. The table shows a few hundred thousand clones, with just under 90% occurring only once. All enrollees were about 18 to 100 years old and from fewer than 30 US areas. The CDR3 extends over 16 amino acids. CDR1 and CDR2 from the germline V gene are MRHNA and SNTAGT. The V gene end was trimmed by 0 bases and the J gene end by 1 base; junction bases not matched to a gene: 2. Material: PBMCs or T cells enriched from blood (not recorded which). The receptor was isolated from a woman aged 45-60 years who had been exposed to COVID-19. The gene calls are TRBV6-4 and TRBJ2-5; the match to TRBD2 covers 10 bases. The CDR3 DNA sequence: TGTGCCAGCAGTGACTCATCTAGCGGGGGCCAAGAGACCCAGTACTTC. It codes for CASSDSSSGGQETQYF.